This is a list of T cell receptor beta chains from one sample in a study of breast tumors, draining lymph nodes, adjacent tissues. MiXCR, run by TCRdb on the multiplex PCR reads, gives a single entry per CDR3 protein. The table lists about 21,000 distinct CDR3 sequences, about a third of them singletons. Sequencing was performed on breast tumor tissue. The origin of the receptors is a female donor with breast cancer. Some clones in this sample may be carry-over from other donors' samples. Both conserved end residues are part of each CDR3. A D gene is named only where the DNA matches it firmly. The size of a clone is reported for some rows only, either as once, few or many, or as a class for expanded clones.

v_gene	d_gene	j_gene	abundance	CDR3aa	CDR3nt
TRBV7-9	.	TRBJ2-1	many	CASSHRIDRINEQFF	TGTGCCAGCAGCCACCGTATAGACAGGATCAATGAGCAGTTCTTC
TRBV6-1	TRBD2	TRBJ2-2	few	CAGTGRAGTGELFF	TGTGCCGGCACCGGGAGGGCCGGGACCGGGGAGCTGTTTTTT
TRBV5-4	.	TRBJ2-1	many	CASSPGLPGDNEQFF	TGTGCCAGCAGCCCGGGACTCCCGGGAGACAATGAGCAGTTCTTC
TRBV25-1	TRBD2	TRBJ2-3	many	CASSVSAGREADTQYF	TGTGCCAGCAGTGTCTCGGCGGGGAGGGAGGCAGATACGCAGTATTTT
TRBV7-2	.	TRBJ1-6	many	CASSLDQGAIPLHF	TGTGCCAGCAGCTTAGATCAAGGGGCTATCCCCCTCCACTTT
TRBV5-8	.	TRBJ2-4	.	CASSLEQVLAKNIQYF	TGTGCCAGCAGCTTGGAACAGGTTCTAGCCAAAAACATTCAGTACTTC
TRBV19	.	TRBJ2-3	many	CASSIAGRGHLTDTQYF	TGTGCCAGTAGTATAGCCGGTCGGGGACACCTCACAGATACGCAGTATTTT
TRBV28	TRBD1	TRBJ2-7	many	CASGQGGRDEQYF	TGTGCCAGTGGACAGGGGGGAAGGGACGAGCAGTACTTC
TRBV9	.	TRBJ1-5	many	CASSAGGGAGQPQHF	TGTGCCAGCAGCGCGGGAGGGGGGGCGGGGCAGCCCCAGCATTTT
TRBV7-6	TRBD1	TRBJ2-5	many	CASSNPGGAGETQYF	TGTGCCAGCAGCAACCCAGGGGGCGCAGGGGAGACCCAGTACTTC
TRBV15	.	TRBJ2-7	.	CATSRPQGVGSYEQYF	TGTGCCACCAGCAGACCCCAAGGAGTGGGGTCCTACGAGCAGTACTTC
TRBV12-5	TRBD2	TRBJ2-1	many	CASGFGLVLLNEQFF	TGTGCTAGTGGTTTCGGACTAGTTTTATTAAATGAGCAGTTCTTC
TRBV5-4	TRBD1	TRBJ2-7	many	CASSLGDRVEQYF	TGTGCCAGCAGCTTAGGAGACAGGGTCGAGCAGTACTTC
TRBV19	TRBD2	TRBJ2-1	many	CASRSGRAYVVDEQFF	TGTGCCAGTAGGAGCGGGAGGGCCTACGTAGTCGATGAGCAGTTCTTC
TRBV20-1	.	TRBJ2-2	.	CSAVLGMENTGELFF	TGCAGTGCTGTATTGGGGATGGAGAACACCGGGGAGCTGTTTTTT
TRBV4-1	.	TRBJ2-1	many	CASSQEGAGAREQFF	TGCGCCAGCAGCCAAGAAGGGGCTGGGGCGCGCGAGCAGTTCTTC
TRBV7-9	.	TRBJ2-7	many	CASSRDLDYEQYF	TGTGCCAGCAGCCGAGACTTAGACTACGAGCAGTACTTC
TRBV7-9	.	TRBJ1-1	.	CASSLEPGSEAFF	TGTGCCAGCAGCTTAGAACCCGGGTCGGAAGCTTTCTTT
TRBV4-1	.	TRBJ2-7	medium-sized	CASSPGPGLRSYEQYF	TGCGCCAGCAGCCCTGGACCGGGACTCAGGTCCTACGAGCAGTACTTC
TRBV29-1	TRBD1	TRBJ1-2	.	CSVASTGSSGLGYTF	TGCAGCGTCGCTTCGACAGGGAGTTCCGGGTTAGGCTACACCTTC
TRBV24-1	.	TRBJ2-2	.	CATRGYTGELFF	TGTGCCACCCGGGGCTACACCGGGGAGCTGTTTTTT
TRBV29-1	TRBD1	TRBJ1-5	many	CSVRTGVNQPQHF	TGCAGCGTGCGGACAGGGGTAAATCAGCCCCAGCATTTT
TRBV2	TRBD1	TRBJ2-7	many	CASSRDSGEQYF	TGTGCCAGCAGTCGGGACAGCGGCGAGCAGTACTTC
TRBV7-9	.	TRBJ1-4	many	CASSLAGGPTNEKLFF	TGTGCCAGCAGCTTAGCGGGCGGACCAACTAATGAAAAACTGTTTTTT
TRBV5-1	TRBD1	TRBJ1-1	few	CASSPRTGRNTEAFF	TGCGCCAGCAGCCCCCGGACAGGCCGGAACACTGAAGCTTTCTTT
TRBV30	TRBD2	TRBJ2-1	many	CAWRIPNSGSRGQFF	TGTGCCTGGAGGATCCCCAACAGCGGGAGCCGGGGGCAGTTCTTC
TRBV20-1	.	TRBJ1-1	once	CSATPGIGDTEAFF	TGCAGTGCTACCCCCGGGATAGGGGACACTGAAGCTTTCTTT
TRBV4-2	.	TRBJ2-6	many	CASSQDDQAYGANVLTF	TGTGCCAGCAGCCAAGATGACCAGGCTTACGGGGCCAACGTCCTGACTTTC
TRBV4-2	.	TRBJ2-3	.	CASSQDFSGSAADTQYF	TGTGCCAGCAGCCAAGATTTCTCCGGATCGGCTGCAGATACGCAGTATTTT
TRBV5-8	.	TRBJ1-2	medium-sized	CASSLVARGLFGYTF	TGTGCCAGCAGCTTGGTCGCCAGGGGACTCTTCGGCTACACCTTC
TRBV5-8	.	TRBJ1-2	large	CASSLVQGGGYTF	TGTGCCAGCAGCTTAGTACAGGGCGGAGGCTACACCTTC
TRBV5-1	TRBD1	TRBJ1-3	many	CASSLGDSSGNTIYF	TGCGCCAGCAGCTTGGGGGACAGCTCTGGAAACACCATATATTTT
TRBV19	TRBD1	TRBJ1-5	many	CASSTWDSQINQPQHF	TGTGCCAGTAGTACTTGGGACAGCCAAATCAATCAGCCCCAGCATTTT
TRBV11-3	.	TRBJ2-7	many	CASTAYRAGDEQYF	TGTGCCAGCACCGCATACAGGGCGGGCGACGAGCAGTACTTC
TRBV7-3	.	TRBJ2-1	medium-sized	CASSLLAFNEQFF	TGTGCCAGCAGCTTACTAGCTTTCAATGAGCAGTTCTTC
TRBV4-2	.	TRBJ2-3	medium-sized	CASSQEYSSPDTQYF	TGTGCCAGCAGCCAAGAATATTCCTCGCCAGATACGCAGTATTTT
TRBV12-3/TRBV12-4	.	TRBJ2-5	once	CASSLEETGKETQYF	TGTGCCAGCAGTTTAGAAGAGACAGGAAAAGAGACCCAGTACTTC
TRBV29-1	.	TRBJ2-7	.	CSVVGGPYEQYF	TGCAGCGTTGTAGGGGGACCCTACGAGCAGTACTTC